This T cell receptor (beta chain) came from a study of blood T cell repertoires in COVID-19. Study-wide background: Samples representing acute and convalescent COVID-19 were sourced from the United States, Italy and Spain. Sample material is recorded as cDNA or gDNA derived from T cells, B-cell-depleted T cells, or PBMCs.

Some clones are missing from TCRdb's copy, which holds only in-frame ones; the method was immunoSEQ multiplex PCR. The sample carries roughly 200,000 clones, nearly 90% recorded once. The sequencing input was peripheral blood. The sequence was collected from a man aged 45-65 years with acute or convalescent COVID-19.

CDR3 sequence reads: CSVAGVGGVNTEAFF. CDR3 coding DNA: TGCAGCGTTGCAGGGGTGGGAGGGGTGAACACTGAAGCTTTCTTT. The chain combines TRBV29-1 with TRBJ1-1; possible D gene TRBD1, 6 bases. Germline V gene data show CDR1 as SQVTM and CDR2 as ANQGSEA. V was cut by 4 bases and J by 0 bases, with 15 bases left in between. The CDR3 is 15 residues long.